This is a list of T cell receptor beta chains from one sample in a study of response to subunit inactivated influenza vaccine. MiXCR was run by TCRdb on the RT-PCR reads, yielding one entry per CDR3 protein. The table records roughly 710,000 distinct CDR3 sequences, around 15% of them present only once. The sequencing used PBMCs from blood, collected roughly 15 days before vaccination. The origin of the receptors is a man in his forties or fifties who received an inactivated influenza vaccine. Each CDR3 is given with its conserved first and last residue. The order of the fields is clone size, V gene, D gene, J gene, CDR3 DNA, CDR3 protein. The D gene is left open where the match is weak. Part of the rows lack a size; the others show once, few, many or a class for expanded clones.

-,TRBV6-2/TRBV6-3,TRBD2,TRBJ2-1,TGTGCCAGCAGTACCGGACTAGCGGTCTACAATGAGCAGTTCTTC,CASSTGLAVYNEQFF
few,TRBV15,TRBD2,TRBJ2-7,TGTGCCACCAGCAGTGAACCGGGACTAGCCGGCGAGCAGTACTTC,CATSSEPGLAGEQYF
few,TRBV20-1,TRBD1,TRBJ1-1,TGCAGTGCCTCTGGCAGGGGGCAAACTGAAGCTTTCTTT,CSASGRGQTEAFF
-,TRBV5-1,-,TRBJ2-5,TGCGCCAGCAGAAGGGGACACGGTTCCGGCCAAGAGACCCAGTACTTC,CASRRGHGSGQETQYF
many,TRBV7-8,TRBD1,TRBJ2-5,TGTGCCAGCAGCTTAGACCAACCGGGACAGGGAGAGACCCAGTACTTC,CASSLDQPGQGETQYF
-,TRBV6-5,TRBD2,TRBJ2-2,TGTGCCAGCAGTTACCGATCCCCCGGGACTAGCGGGACCGGGGAGCTGTTTTTT,CASSYRSPGTSGTGELFF
few,TRBV30,-,TRBJ1-5,TGTGCCTGGAGTCGACAGCCCAATCAGCCCCAGCATTTT,CAWSRQPNQPQHF
-,TRBV20-1,-,TRBJ1-1,TGCAGTGCCTTCGTGCCAAACACTGAAGCTTTCTTT,CSAFVPNTEAFF
-,TRBV3-1,TRBD2,TRBJ2-1,TGTGCCAGCAGCCCCCTACTAGCGGCCATCTACAATGAGCAGTTCTTC,CASSPLLAAIYNEQFF
few,TRBV5-1,-,TRBJ2-5,TGCGCCAGCAGCTTTAACGTACGGAAACCGGGCCCCGAGACCCAGTACTTC,CASSFNVRKPGPETQYF
-,TRBV4-2,-,TRBJ1-4,TGTGCCAGCAGCTCACGGGCTCCCCCTAATGAAAAACTGTTTTTT,CASSSRAPPNEKLFF
few,TRBV12-3/TRBV12-4,-,TRBJ1-2,TGTGCCAGCAGTTTCAGGGGCGCGGGCTATGGCTACACCTTC,CASSFRGAGYGYTF
-,TRBV7-2,-,TRBJ2-7,TGTGCCAGCACCCCCGAGGGTGGGTCCTACGAGCAGTACTTC,CASTPEGGSYEQYF
-,TRBV20-1,-,TRBJ1-1,TGCAGTGCGCCCTCGGGCGGGGTGAACACTGAAGCTTTCTTT,CSAPSGGVNTEAFF
few,TRBV29-1,-,TRBJ2-1,TGCAGCTCCGAAGCCCCCCCAGGACGCAATGAGCAGTTCTTC,CSSEAPPGRNEQFF
-,TRBV5-1,TRBD1,TRBJ2-7,TGCGCCAGCAGCCCGGACAGGGTGGGGGACTCCTACGAGCAGTACTTC,CASSPDRVGDSYEQYF
many,TRBV7-6,TRBD2,TRBJ2-3,TGTGCCAGCAGCTTAGGGGCGGGAGCTAGCACAGATACGCAGTATTTT,CASSLGAGASTDTQYF
-,TRBV6-5,TRBD2,TRBJ2-1,TGTGCCAGCAGTTACTCGGGGGGAGTAGCGGGGGCCAATGAGCAGTTCTTC,CASSYSGGVAGANEQFF
few,TRBV6-5,TRBD2,TRBJ2-1,TGTGCCAGCAGTTACTCGATTTTGGGAGGGCCCACTGAGCAGTTCTTC,CASSYSILGGPTEQFF
many,TRBV5-1,TRBD1,TRBJ2-3,TGCGCCAGCAGCTCTGACAGGGATGTCGATACGCAGTATTTT,CASSSDRDVDTQYF
few,TRBV19,-,TRBJ1-2,TGTGCCAGTAGCTCCCAGGGTCTCCTCTATGGCTACACCTTC,CASSSQGLLYGYTF
few,TRBV12-3/TRBV12-4,-,TRBJ1-1,TGTGCCAGCAGTCGGGACTTCCTGAACACTGAAGCTTTCTTT,CASSRDFLNTEAFF
-,TRBV3-1,-,TRBJ2-5,TGTGCCAGCAGCCCCAAGAGCGGACAGCAAGAGACCCAGTACTTC,CASSPKSGQQETQYF
once,TRBV7-9,-,TRBJ2-5,TGTGCCAGCAGCCCGGAAACAGGGATGGGAGGGACCCAGTACTTC,CASSPETGMGGTQYF
many,TRBV6-2/TRBV6-3,-,TRBJ1-5,TGTGCCAGCAGCAAGGGGAGGGACAATCAGCCCCAGCATTTT,CASSKGRDNQPQHF
few,TRBV7-9,-,TRBJ2-7,TGTGCCAGCAGCCTCTTCCGGGGCGGGGACGAGCAGTACTTC,CASSLFRGGDEQYF
-,TRBV10-3,-,TRBJ2-3,TGTGCCATCAGTGAGTCGGCCCGGGGACTTACGCAGTATTTT,CAISESARGLTQYF
few,TRBV6-1,-,TRBJ2-1,TGTGCCAGCAGTAGAATAAGTAGAGGACAGAGGAACAATGAGCAGTTCTTC,CASSRISRGQRNNEQFF
few,TRBV2,-,TRBJ1-6,TGTGCCAGCAGTGAACGGGGGGCCGGTAATTCACCCCTCCACTTT,CASSERGAGNSPLHF
few,TRBV9,-,TRBJ2-7,TGTGCCAGCAGCGTAGATCTAGCGCGCGAGCAGTACTTC,CASSVDLAREQYF
-,TRBV29-1,TRBD2,TRBJ2-3,TGCAGCGTTGAAGGTCAGGAACTAGCGAGATTAGATACGCAGTATTTT,CSVEGQELARLDTQYF
few,TRBV7-8,-,TRBJ2-1,TGTGCCAGCAGCTTTCCGAGGGATGAGCAGTTCTTC,CASSFPRDEQFF
many,TRBV6-5,-,TRBJ1-5,TGTGCCAGCAGTTACTCAGGCGTTCAGCCCCAGCATTTT,CASSYSGVQPQHF
many,TRBV5-1,TRBD1,TRBJ2-2,TGCGCCAGCAGATCGGGACAGATGAACACCGGGGAGCTGTTTTTT,CASRSGQMNTGELFF
-,TRBV7-8,-,TRBJ2-1,TGTGCCAGCAGCTTGGACGACGGGGGTTTGTTCTTC,CASSLDDGGLFF
few,TRBV11-2,-,TRBJ2-1,TGTGCCAGCAGCTTAGATCCGAGGCAGTACAATGAGCAGTTCTTC,CASSLDPRQYNEQFF
few,TRBV20-1,TRBD1,TRBJ2-1,TGCAGTGCTAGGAGCCCTAGACAGGGTCACTATGAGCAGTTCTTC,CSARSPRQGHYEQFF
-,TRBV20-1,-,TRBJ1-1,TGCTGTGCTAGAGCAGGAATTGGAGGTGCGGACACTGAAGCTTTCTTT,CCARAGIGGADTEAFF
many,TRBV3-1,-,TRBJ1-1,TGTGCCAGCGGAGGAGGGCGTGGTGAAGCTTTCTTT,CASGGGRGEAFF
-,TRBV12-3/TRBV12-4,TRBD1,TRBJ2-2,TGTGCCAGCCAGGGGGCGTTGAGCGGGGAGCTGTTTTTT,CASQGALSGELFF
-,TRBV29-1,-,TRBJ2-5,TGCAGCGACGCAGGGGGGGAGACCCAGTACTTC,CSDAGGETQYF
few,TRBV5-1,TRBD2,TRBJ2-5,TGCGCCAGCCGCCCCGCGGGGGACTCGTTCGAGACCCAGTACTTC,CASRPAGDSFETQYF
-,TRBV23-1,-,TRBJ2-1,TGCGCCAGCAGTCAATCGGATCGAAGGGGACGAAGCTCCTACAATGAGCAGTTATTC,CASSQSDRRGRSSYNEQLF
few,TRBV12-3/TRBV12-4,TRBD1,TRBJ1-5,TGTGCCAGCAGCCCCAGACAGGGGGCGAATCAGCCCCAGCATTTT,CASSPRQGANQPQHF
few,TRBV7-2,-,TRBJ2-3,TGTGCCAGCAGCCGGGCCCTAACGCAGTATTTT,CASSRALTQYF
many,TRBV12-3/TRBV12-4,TRBD2,TRBJ2-5,TGTGCCAGCAGGTCCGGGGGGAAAGAGACCCAGTACTTC,CASRSGGKETQYF
-,TRBV4-2,TRBD2,TRBJ2-3,TGTGCCAGCAGCCCCGACCGCGGGAGGGGCACAGATACGCAGTATTTT,CASSPDRGRGTDTQYF
few,TRBV6-2/TRBV6-3,TRBD2,TRBJ2-4,TGTGCCAGCAGTTACTCGGGATCGGGGCTAGCGGGAGGGCCGGGCAAAAACATTCAGTACTTC,CASSYSGSGLAGGPGKNIQYF
-,TRBV4-2,-,TRBJ1-2,TGTGCCAGCAGCCAGGCGACAGGCCTCTATGGCTACACCTTC,CASSQATGLYGYTF
-,TRBV11-2,TRBD2,TRBJ2-1,TGTGCCAGCAGCTTAGTGTGGCGGGGGGCCAACAATGAGCAGTTCTTC,CASSLVWRGANNEQFF